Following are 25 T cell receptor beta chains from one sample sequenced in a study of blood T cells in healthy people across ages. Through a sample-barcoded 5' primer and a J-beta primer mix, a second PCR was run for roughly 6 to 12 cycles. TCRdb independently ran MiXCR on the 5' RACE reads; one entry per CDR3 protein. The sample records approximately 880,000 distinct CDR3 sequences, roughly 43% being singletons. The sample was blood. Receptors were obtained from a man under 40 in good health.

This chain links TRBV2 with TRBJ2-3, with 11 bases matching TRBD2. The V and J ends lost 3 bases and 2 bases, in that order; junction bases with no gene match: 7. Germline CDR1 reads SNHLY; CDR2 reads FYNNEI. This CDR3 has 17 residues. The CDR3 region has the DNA TGTGCCAGCAGTGAGACTAGCGGGGTCACTTCCACAGATACGCAGTATTTT. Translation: CASSETSGVTSTDTQYF.

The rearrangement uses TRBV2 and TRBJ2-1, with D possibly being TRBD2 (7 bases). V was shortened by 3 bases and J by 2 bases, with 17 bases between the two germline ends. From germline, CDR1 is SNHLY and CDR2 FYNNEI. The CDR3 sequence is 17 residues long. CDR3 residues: CASSEEGGQGPYNEQFF. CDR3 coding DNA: TGTGCCAGCAGTGAGGAGGGAGGGCAGGGGCCCTACAATGAGCAGTTCTTC.

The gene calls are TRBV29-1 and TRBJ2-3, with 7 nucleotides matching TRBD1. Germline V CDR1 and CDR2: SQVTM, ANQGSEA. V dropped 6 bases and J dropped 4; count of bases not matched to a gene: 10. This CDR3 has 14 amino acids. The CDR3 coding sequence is TGCAGCGTCGCGAGACAGGGTGCAGCAGATACGCAGTATTTT. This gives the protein CSVARQGAADTQYF.

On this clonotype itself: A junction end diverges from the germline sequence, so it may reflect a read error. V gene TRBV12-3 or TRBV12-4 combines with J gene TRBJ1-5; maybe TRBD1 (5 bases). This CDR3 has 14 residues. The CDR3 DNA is TGTGTCAGCAGCCTGAGGGGCTTGTTTCAGCCCCAGCATTTT. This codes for CVSSLRGLFQPQHF.

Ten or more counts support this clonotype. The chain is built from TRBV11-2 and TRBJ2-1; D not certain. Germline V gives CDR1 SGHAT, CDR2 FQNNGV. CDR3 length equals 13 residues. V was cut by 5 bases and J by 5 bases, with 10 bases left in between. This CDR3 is CASSVSRNNEQFF. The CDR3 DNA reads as TGTGCCAGCAGCGTTAGCAGGAACAATGAGCAGTTCTTC.

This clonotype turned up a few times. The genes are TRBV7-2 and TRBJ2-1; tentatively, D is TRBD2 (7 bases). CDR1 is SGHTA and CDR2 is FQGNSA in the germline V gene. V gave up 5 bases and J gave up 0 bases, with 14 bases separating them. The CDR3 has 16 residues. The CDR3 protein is CASSREGGISYNEQFF. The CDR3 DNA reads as TGTGCCAGCAGCCGTGAGGGGGGGATCTCCTACAATGAGCAGTTCTTC.

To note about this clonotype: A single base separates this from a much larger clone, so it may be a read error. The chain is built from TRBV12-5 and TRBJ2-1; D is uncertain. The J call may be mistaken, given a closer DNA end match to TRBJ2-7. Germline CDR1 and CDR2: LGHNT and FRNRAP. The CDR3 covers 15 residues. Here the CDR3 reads CASGLVAGTYNEQYF. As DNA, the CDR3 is TGTGCTAGTGGTTTGGTGGCAGGTACCTACAATGAGCAGTACTTC.

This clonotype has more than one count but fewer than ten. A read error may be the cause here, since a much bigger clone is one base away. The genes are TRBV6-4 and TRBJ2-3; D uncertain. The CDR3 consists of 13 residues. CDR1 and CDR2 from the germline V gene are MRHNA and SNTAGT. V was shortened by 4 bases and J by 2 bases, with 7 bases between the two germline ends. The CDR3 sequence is CASSGRATDTQYF. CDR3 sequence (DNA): TGTGCCAGCAGTGGAAGGGCCACAGATACGCAGTATTTT.

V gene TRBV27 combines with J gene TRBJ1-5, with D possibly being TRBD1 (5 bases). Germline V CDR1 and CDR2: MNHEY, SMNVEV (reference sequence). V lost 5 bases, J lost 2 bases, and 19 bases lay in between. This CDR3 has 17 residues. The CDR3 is CASSPLGGVGGNQPQHF. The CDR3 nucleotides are TGTGCCAGCAGTCCCCTGGGCGGGGTGGGGGGCAATCAGCCCCAGCATTTT.

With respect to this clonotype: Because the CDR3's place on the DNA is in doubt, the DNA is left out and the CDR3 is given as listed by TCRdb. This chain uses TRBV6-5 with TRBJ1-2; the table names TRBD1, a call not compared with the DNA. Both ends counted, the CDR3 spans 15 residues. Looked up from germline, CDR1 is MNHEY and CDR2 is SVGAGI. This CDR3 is CASSSSDRGPYGYTF.

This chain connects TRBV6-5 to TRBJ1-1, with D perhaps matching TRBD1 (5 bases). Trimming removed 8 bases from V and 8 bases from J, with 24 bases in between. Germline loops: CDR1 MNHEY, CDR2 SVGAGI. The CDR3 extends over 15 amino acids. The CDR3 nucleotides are TGTGCCAGCGGCTATTGGGGCAAAAGGACAACAGAAGCTTTCTTT. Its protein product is CASGYWGKRTTEAFF.

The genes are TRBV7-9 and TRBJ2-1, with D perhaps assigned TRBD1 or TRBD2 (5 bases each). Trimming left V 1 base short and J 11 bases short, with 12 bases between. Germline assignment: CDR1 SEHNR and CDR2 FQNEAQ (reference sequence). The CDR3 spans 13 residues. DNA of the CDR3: TGTGCCAGCAGCTTAGGGGGGTACCATCAGCAGTTCTTC. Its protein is CASSLGGYHQQFF.

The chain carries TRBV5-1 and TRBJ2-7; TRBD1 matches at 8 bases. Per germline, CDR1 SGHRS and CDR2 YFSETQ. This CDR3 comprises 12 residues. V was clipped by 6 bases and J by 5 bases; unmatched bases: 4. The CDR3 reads CASTGTGNEQYF. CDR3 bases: TGCGCCAGCACAGGGACAGGAAACGAGCAGTACTTC.

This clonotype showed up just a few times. CDR3 sequence reads: CASSETDSGGAWGEQFF. Here the CDR3 DNA reads TGTGCCAGCAGCGAGACAGATAGCGGGGGGGCTTGGGGTGAGCAGTTCTTC. V usage is TRBV6-1 and J usage is TRBJ2-1; 11 bases are shared with TRBD2. With V trimmed by 6 bases and J by 9 bases, 16 bases remained unmatched. The germline V gene has CDR1 MNHNS and CDR2 SASEGT. The CDR3 is 17 amino acids.

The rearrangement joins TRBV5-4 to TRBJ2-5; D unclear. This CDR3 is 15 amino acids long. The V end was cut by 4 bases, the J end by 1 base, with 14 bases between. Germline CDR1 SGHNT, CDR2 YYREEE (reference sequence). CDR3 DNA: TGTGCCAGCAGCGCCCAACAGTCTCCCCAAGAGACCCAGTACTTC. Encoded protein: CASSAQQSPQETQYF. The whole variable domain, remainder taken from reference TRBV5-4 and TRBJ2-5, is ETGVTQSPTHLIKTRGQQVTLRCSSQSGHNTVSWYQQALGQGPQFIFQYYREEENGRGNFPPRFSGLQFPNYSSELNVNALELDDSALYLCASSAQQSPQETQYFGPGTRLLVL.

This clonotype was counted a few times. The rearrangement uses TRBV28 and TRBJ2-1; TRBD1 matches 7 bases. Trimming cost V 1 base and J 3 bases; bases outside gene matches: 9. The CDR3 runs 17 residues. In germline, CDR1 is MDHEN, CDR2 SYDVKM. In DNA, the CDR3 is TGTGCCAGCAGTTTATCCTTCGGGGCAGGGGGCTACAATGAGCAGTTCTTC. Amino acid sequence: CASSLSFGAGGYNEQFF.

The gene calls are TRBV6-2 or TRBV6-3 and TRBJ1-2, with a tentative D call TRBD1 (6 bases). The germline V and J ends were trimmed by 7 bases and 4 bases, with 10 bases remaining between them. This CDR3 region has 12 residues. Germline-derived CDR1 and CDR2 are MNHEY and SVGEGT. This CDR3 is CASMTGPYGYTF. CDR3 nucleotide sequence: TGTGCCAGCATGACAGGCCCCTATGGCTACACCTTC.

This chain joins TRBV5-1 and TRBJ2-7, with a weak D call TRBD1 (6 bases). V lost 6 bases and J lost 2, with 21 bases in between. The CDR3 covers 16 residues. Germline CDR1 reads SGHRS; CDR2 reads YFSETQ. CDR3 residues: CASTPTLTRGTYEQYF. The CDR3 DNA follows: TGCGCCAGCACGCCGACATTAACGAGGGGGACCTACGAGCAGTACTTC.

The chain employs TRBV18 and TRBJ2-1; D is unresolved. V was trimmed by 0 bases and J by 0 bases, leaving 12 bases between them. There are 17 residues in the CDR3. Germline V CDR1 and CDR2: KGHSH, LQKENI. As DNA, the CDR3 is TGTGCCAGCTCACCACCGAGGACCGGTAGCTCCTACAATGAGCAGTTCTTC. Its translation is CASSPPRTGSSYNEQFF.

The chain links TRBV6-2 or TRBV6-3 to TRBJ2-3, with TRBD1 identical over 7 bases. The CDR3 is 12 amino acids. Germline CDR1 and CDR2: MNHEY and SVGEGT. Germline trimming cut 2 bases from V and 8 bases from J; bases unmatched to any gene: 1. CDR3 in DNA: TGTGCCAGCAGTTACGGGGACAGTACGCAGTATTTT. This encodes CASSYGDSTQYF.

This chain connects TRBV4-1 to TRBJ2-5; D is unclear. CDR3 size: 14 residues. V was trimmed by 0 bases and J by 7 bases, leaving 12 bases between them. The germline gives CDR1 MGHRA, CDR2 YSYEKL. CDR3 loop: CASSQEGPRMTQYF. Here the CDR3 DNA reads TGCGCCAGCAGCCAAGAAGGGCCCCGAATGACCCAGTACTTC.

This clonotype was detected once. CDR3 bases: TGTGCCAGCAGCGTAGGGCCGCCCTCCAATGAGCAGTTCTTC. Translation gives CASSVGPPSNEQFF. The chain employs TRBV9 and TRBJ2-1; D not certain. V lost 0 bases and J 6 bases, leaving 10 bases between the germline ends. The CDR3 consists of 14 residues. Germline CDR1 SGDLS, CDR2 YYNGEE. The full variable domain, in which reference TRBV9 and TRBJ2-1 provide the parts outside the CDR3, is DSGVTQTPKHLITATGQRVTLRCSPRSGDLSVYWYQQSLDQGLQFLIQYYNGEERAKGNILERFSAQQFPDLHSELNLSSLELGDSALYFCASSVGPPSNEQFFGPGTRLTVL.

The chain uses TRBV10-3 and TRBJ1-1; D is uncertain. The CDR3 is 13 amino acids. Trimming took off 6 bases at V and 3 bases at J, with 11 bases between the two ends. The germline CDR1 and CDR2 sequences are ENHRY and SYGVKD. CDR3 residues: CAIRWTGDTEAFF. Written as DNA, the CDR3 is TGTGCCATCAGATGGACGGGCGACACTGAAGCTTTCTTT.

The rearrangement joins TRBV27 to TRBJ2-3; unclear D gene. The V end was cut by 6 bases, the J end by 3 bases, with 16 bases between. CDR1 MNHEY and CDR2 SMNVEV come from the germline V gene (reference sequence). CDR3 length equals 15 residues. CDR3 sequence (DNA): TGTGCCAGCAGCAAAGGTTGGGCTCAGACAGATACGCAGTATTTT. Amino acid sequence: CASSKGWAQTDTQYF.

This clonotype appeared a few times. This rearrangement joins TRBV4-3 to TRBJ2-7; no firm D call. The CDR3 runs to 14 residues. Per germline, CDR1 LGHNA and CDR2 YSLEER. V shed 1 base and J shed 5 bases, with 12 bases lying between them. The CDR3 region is CASSQVGSQHEQYF. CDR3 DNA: TGCGCCAGCAGCCAAGTAGGCAGCCAGCACGAGCAGTACTTC.